The entry that follows covers one T cell receptor (beta chain) sequence. Germline V lookup: CDR1 MGHRA, CDR2 YSYEKL. V was pared by 1 base and J by 0 bases, with 9 bases between. This CDR3 comprises 16 residues. These data come from a study of blood T cell repertoires in COVID-19. Study-wide context: Specimens from acute and convalescent COVID-19 originated in the United States, Italy and Spain.

Residents of about two dozen US areas, aged 18 to 89 years, made up the participants. Sequencing used immunoSEQ multiplex PCR; TCRdb keeps in-frame clones, though not all of them. The data show 250,000 or so clones, approximately 84% seen once. This TCR derives from a man aged 35 to 55 who had recovered from COVID-19. V and J are TRBV4-1 and TRBJ1-4; D is uncertain. Sequencing used PBMCs or T cells enriched from blood (not recorded which). The CDR3 nucleotides read TGCGCCAGCAGCCAAGCTCTCAGTGCAACTAATGAAAAACTGTTTTTT. Protein sequence: CASSQALSATNEKLFF.